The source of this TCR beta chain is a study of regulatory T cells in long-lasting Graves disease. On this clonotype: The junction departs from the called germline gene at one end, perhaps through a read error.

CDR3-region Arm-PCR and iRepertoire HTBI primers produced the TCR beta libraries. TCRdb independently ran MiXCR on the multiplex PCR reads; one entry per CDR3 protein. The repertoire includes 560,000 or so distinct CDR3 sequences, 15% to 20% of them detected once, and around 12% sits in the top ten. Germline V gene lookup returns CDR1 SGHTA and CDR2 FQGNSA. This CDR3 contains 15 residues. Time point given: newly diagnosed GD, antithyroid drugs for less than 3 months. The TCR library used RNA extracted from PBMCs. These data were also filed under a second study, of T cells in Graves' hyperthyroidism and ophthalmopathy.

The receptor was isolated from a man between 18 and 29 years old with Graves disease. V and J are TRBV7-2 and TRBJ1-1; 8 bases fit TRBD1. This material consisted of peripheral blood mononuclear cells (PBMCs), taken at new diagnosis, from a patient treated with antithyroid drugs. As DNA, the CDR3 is TGTGCCAGCAGCTTAGTCTTACAGGGGGACACTAAAGCTTTCTTT. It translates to CASSLVLQGDTKAFF.